A selection of T cell receptor beta chains follows, all from one sample in a study of blood T cell repertoires in COVID-19. Here immunoSEQ multiplex PCR was the method, and the copy in TCRdb shows in-frame clones only, minus some. The table lists approximately 240,000 clones, approximately 91% of them singletons, with 0.83% in the top ten. The material sequenced was peripheral blood. All receptors derive from a young man with COVID-19, enrolled during active disease. CDR3s include the opening cysteine and the closing phenylalanine or tryptophan. D genes are given only for firm matches. The size of a clone is reported for some rows only, either as once, few or many, or as a class for expanded clones.

v_gene,d_gene,abundance,j_gene,len,CDR3nt,CDR3aa
TRBV6-1,TRBD2,once,TRBJ2-2,16,TGTGCCAGCAGTGATAGCGGGGGGGCCGACACCGGGGAGCTGTTTTTT,CASSDSGGADTGELFF
TRBV5-4,.,few,TRBJ2-2,15,TGTGCCAGCAGCTCACTGACAGGGAGGAGCGGGGAGCTGTTTTTT,CASSSLTGRSGELFF
TRBV5-6,TRBD1,.,TRBJ1-2,13,TGTGCCAGCAGCCGGACAGGGAGCCCTGGCTACACCTTC,CASSRTGSPGYTF
TRBV6-5,.,.,TRBJ2-1,16,TGTGCCAGCAGTTATCATGGACAGAGTGGTGTCACTGAGCAGTTCTTC,CASSYHGQSGVTEQFF
TRBV19,.,.,TRBJ1-4,16,TGTGCCAGTAGCCAACTCACCGGGACAACTAATGAAAAACTGTTTTTT,CASSQLTGTTNEKLFF
TRBV7-3,TRBD1,.,TRBJ1-1,13,TGTGCCAGCAGCTATACAGGGGATACTGAAGCTTTCTTT,CASSYTGDTEAFF
TRBV3-1/TRBV3-2,TRBD2,.,TRBJ2-1,17,TGTGCCAGCAGCCAAGATCGGCTAGCGGGTGACTACAATGAGCAGTTCTTC,CASSQDRLAGDYNEQFF
TRBV7-9,TRBD2,.,TRBJ2-7,14,TGTGCCAGCAGCTCCCTAGCGGGGGGGCTCGAGCAGTACTTC,CASSSLAGGLEQYF
TRBV6-5,TRBD1,.,TRBJ1-2,15,TGTGCCAGCAGTTTGGGTTTGGGACAGTTCTATGGCTACACCTTC,CASSLGLGQFYGYTF
TRBV5-6,.,.,TRBJ2-7,14,TGTGCCAGCAGCTTGGCCGGGACACCCTACGAGCAGTACTTC,CASSLAGTPYEQYF
TRBV6-1,TRBD1,.,TRBJ1-6,15,TGTGCCAGCAGTGAGGTGAACAGGGGTCGCTCACCCCTCCACTTT,CASSEVNRGRSPLHF
TRBV5-5,TRBD1,.,TRBJ2-1,15,TGTGCCAGCAGCCCGGGACAGAGCTCCTACAATGAGCAGTTCTTC,CASSPGQSSYNEQFF
TRBV27,.,.,TRBJ2-1,15,TGTGCCAGCAGTCGAGTCCGGGGGAAGTCCAATGAGCAGTTCTTC,CASSRVRGKSNEQFF
TRBV13,.,once,TRBJ2-7,14,TGTGCCAGCAGACCCCCCGGGGTGTCGCTGGAGCAGTACTTC,CASRPPGVSLEQYF
TRBV5-5,TRBD2,.,TRBJ2-3,17,TGTGCCAGCAGCGGCACTAGCGGGGGGACTAGCACAGATACGCAGTATTTT,CASSGTSGGTSTDTQYF
TRBV11-2,.,.,TRBJ1-1,12,TGTGCCAGCAGCTTACAGGAAACTGAAGCTTTCTTT,CASSLQETEAFF
TRBV2,TRBD1,.,TRBJ2-1,16,TGTGCCAGCAGTGGGGGACAGGGCCGTCGCTACAATGAGCAGTTCTTC,CASSGGQGRRYNEQFF
TRBV5-1,.,.,TRBJ2-3,13,TGCGCCAGCAGCAATCCAGGGACAGATACGCAGTATTTT,CASSNPGTDTQYF
TRBV6-1,TRBD1,.,TRBJ1-6,16,TGTGCCAGCAGTGAAATGGGGGACAGGGGGTTGACACCCCTCCACTTT,CASSEMGDRGLTPLHF
TRBV2,TRBD1,.,TRBJ1-4,15,TGTGCCAGCAGCCAGACAGGGGTCCGAAATGAAAAACTGTTTTTT,CASSQTGVRNEKLFF
TRBV11-2,.,.,TRBJ1-1,14,TGTGCCAGCAGCTTAGTATCGGGAGGGGGTGAAGCTTTCTTT,CASSLVSGGGEAFF
TRBV5-4,.,.,TRBJ2-7,13,TGTGCCAGCAGCTCCGGGAGCACATCAGAGCAGTACTTC,CASSSGSTSEQYF
TRBV2,TRBD1,.,TRBJ2-1,12,TGTGCCAAGGGACAGGGAGGCCATGAGCAGTTCTTC,CAKGQGGHEQFF
TRBV5-4,.,.,TRBJ1-6,14,TGTGCCAGCAGCTTAACAGGCTCGAATTCACCCCTCCACTTT,CASSLTGSNSPLHF
TRBV11-2,.,.,TRBJ2-1,11,TGTGCCAGCAGCTTATCTCATGAGCAGTTCTTC,CASSLSHEQFF
TRBV5-4,.,.,TRBJ1-4,14,TGTGCCAGCAGCCGGGACATCCCTAATGAAAAACTGTTTTTT,CASSRDIPNEKLFF
TRBV5-1,.,.,TRBJ2-3,16,TGCGCCAGCAGGGAGGGGGGGGCCCTGGCCCAAGATACGCAGTATTTT,CASREGGALAQDTQYF
TRBV30,.,.,TRBJ1-2,14,TGTGCCTGGAGTGTCTACAGAATTAACTATGGCTACACCTTC,CAWSVYRINYGYTF
TRBV27,.,.,TRBJ1-6,16,TGTGCCAGCAGTCCACAACAGGGTCCTTTACCCTCACCCCTCCACTTT,CASSPQQGPLPSPLHF
TRBV7-6,TRBD1,.,TRBJ1-4,15,TGTGCCAGCAGCTTAAGGGCAGGGGGGAGTGAAAAACTGTTTTTT,CASSLRAGGSEKLFF
TRBV9,.,.,TRBJ2-7,12,TGTGCCAGCAGTACAGGGACGGGGGAGCAGTACTTC,CASSTGTGEQYF
TRBV4-1,.,.,TRBJ2-1,15,TGCGCCAGCAGCCCGCCGACAGGACGTGACGGTGAGCAGTTCTTC,CASSPPTGRDGEQFF
TRBV27,.,once,TRBJ1-2,13,TGTGCCAGCAGTTACAGGGTAAACTATGGCTACACCTTC,CASSYRVNYGYTF
TRBV30,.,.,TRBJ1-5,14,TGTGCCTGGAGTTTGGGGGAGGGCAATCAGCCCCAGCATTTT,CAWSLGEGNQPQHF
TRBV27,.,.,TRBJ1-6,12,TGTGCCAGCAGTTCATTTAGTTCACCCCTCCACTTT,CASSSFSSPLHF
TRBV19,.,.,TRBJ1-5,15,TGTGCCAGTAGTCCGGGGGGCAGGGGCAATCAGCCCCAGCATTTT,CASSPGGRGNQPQHF
TRBV20-1,TRBD1,few,TRBJ1-5,14,TGCAGTGCTAGTCGGGGACAGGCTAATCAGCCCCAGCATTTT,CSASRGQANQPQHF
TRBV3-1/TRBV3-2,TRBD1,.,TRBJ2-3,15,TGTGCCAGCAGCCAAGGAGGGGGCGTCGCAGATACGCAGTATTTT,CASSQGGGVADTQYF
TRBV7-9,.,.,TRBJ1-6,16,TGTGCCAGCAGCCCCCCCGGGAGCTCCTATAATTCACCCCTCCACTTT,CASSPPGSSYNSPLHF
TRBV19,TRBD1,.,TRBJ1-1,15,TGTGCCAGTAGCCTTACAGGGGCCCTGAACACTGAAGCTTTCTTT,CASSLTGALNTEAFF
TRBV2,TRBD1,.,TRBJ2-2,15,TGTGCCAGCAGCGGGACAGGGGGAAATACCGGGGAGCTGTTTTTT,CASSGTGGNTGELFF
TRBV13,TRBD1,.,TRBJ1-2,15,TGTGCCAGCAACGACAGGGGAGTGGACGACTATGGCTACACCTTC,CASNDRGVDDYGYTF
TRBV6-4,TRBD2,.,TRBJ2-1,16,TGTGCCAGCAGCACAAGCTCTAGCGGGGGGGCCCCTGAGCAGTTCTTC,CASSTSSSGGAPEQFF
TRBV30,TRBD2,once,TRBJ2-2,19,TGTGCCTGGAGTAGCCAATTCCGACTAGCGGGGGGGAAGACCGGGGAGCTGTTTTTT,CAWSSQFRLAGGKTGELFF
TRBV27,.,once,TRBJ1-6,15,TGTGCCAGCAGTTCGCCAGGTGGCCGTGGGTCACCCCTCCACTTT,CASSSPGGRGSPLHF
TRBV5-6,TRBD1,.,TRBJ1-2,14,TGTGCCAGCAGTCACCGGGACAGACACTATGGCTACACCTTC,CASSHRDRHYGYTF
TRBV18,.,.,TRBJ2-5,13,TGTGCCAGCTCAACCAGGGCTAAGGAGACCCAGTACTTC,CASSTRAKETQYF
TRBV2,TRBD1,.,TRBJ1-1,15,TGTGCCAGCAGCGTACAGGGGGAAGGGTTTTCTGAAGCTTTCTTT,CASSVQGEGFSEAFF
TRBV5-1,.,.,TRBJ1-2,14,TGCGCCAGCAGCTTGGATCCGGGAAACTATGGCTACACCTTC,CASSLDPGNYGYTF
TRBV2,.,.,TRBJ2-3,14,TGTGCCAGCAGTGAAGGTCTAGTTCCAGATACGCAGTATTTT,CASSEGLVPDTQYF
TRBV5-1,.,few,TRBJ2-7,13,TGCGCCAGCAGCACGGCCTCAGGCGACGAGCAGTACTTC,CASSTASGDEQYF
TRBV19,.,.,TRBJ2-1,16,TGTGCCAGTAGCCGACCCGGGGGTCGCAGTTCGTATGAGCAGTTCTTC,CASSRPGGRSSYEQFF
TRBV12-5,TRBD1,once,TRBJ1-6,14,TGTGCTAGTGGTTGGGGGACAGGGAATTCACCCCTCCACTTT,CASGWGTGNSPLHF
TRBV5-4,.,.,TRBJ1-3,14,TGTGCCAGCAGCTTGGAGGGGTCTGGAAACACCATATATTTT,CASSLEGSGNTIYF
TRBV7-2,TRBD1,.,TRBJ1-1,14,TGTGCCAGCAGCGTACAGACAGGGGTCACTGAAGCTTTCTTT,CASSVQTGVTEAFF
TRBV19,.,.,TRBJ2-6,17,TGTGCCAGTAGTATAGATGGATCGGGGTCTGGGGCCAACGTCCTGACTTTC,CASSIDGSGSGANVLTF
TRBV3-1/TRBV3-2,.,.,TRBJ1-3,15,TGTGCCAGCAGCCAAGCCGGGGTCTCTGGAAACACCATATATTTT,CASSQAGVSGNTIYF
TRBV5-4,.,.,TRBJ2-6,17,TGTGCCAGCAGCTCGCTAACAGTGAACTCTGGGGCCAACGTCCTGACTTTC,CASSSLTVNSGANVLTF
TRBV6-1,.,.,TRBJ1-3,14,TGTGCCAGCAGTGAAGCCGACACCGGAAACACCATATATTTT,CASSEADTGNTIYF
TRBV9,TRBD1,.,TRBJ1-2,16,TGTGCCAGCAGATCCATTCTCGAGGGGGCGGCGGATGGCTACACCTTC,CASRSILEGAADGYTF